These 30 T cell receptor beta chains share one sample of origin, sequenced in a study of identical twins. One entry per CDR3 protein results from TCRdb running MiXCR on the 5' RACE reads. In the table there are a few hundred thousand distinct CDR3 sequences, roughly 9.5% of which are singletons. This sample also belongs to another study, concerning yellow fever vaccine responses in identical twins.

Specimen: PBMCs. The receptors shown here come from a woman aged 18-29 years in good health.

The V call is TRBV7-2, the J call TRBJ1-4; no clear D gene. Germline V lookup: CDR1 SGHTA, CDR2 FQGNSA. The length of the CDR3 is 12 residues. V lost 6 bases and J lost 7, with 9 bases in between. This chain's CDR3 is CASRNTGEKLFF. DNA of the CDR3: TGTGCCAGCAGGAACACGGGTGAAAAACTGTTTTTT.

In its sample, this clonotype was seen many times. This chain joins TRBV6-2 or TRBV6-3 and TRBJ2-7; 8 positions match TRBD1. This CDR3 spans 17 amino acids. The germline CDR1 and CDR2 sequences are MNHEY and SVGEGT. Losses at the gene ends were 5 bases for V and 2 bases for J; bases not matched to a gene: 14. The CDR3 bases are TGTGCCAGCAGTCAAGCCCGGACAGGGCTCCGACCCTACGAGCAGTACTTC. It specifies CASSQARTGLRPYEQYF.

This clonotype was recorded a few times. The rearrangement links TRBV7-8 to TRBJ2-7; TRBD1 might be the D (6 bases). Trimming stripped 1 base from V and 2 bases from J, with 15 bases between. Germline assignment: CDR1 SGHVS and CDR2 FQNEAQ. The CDR3 is 16 amino acids. The CDR3 DNA reads TGTGCCAGCAGCTTAGTGGCCGGACAGACAACCTACGAGCAGTACTTC. Amino acids: CASSLVAGQTTYEQYF.

The chain is built from TRBV11-2 and TRBJ2-2, with 11 bases lining up with TRBD2. Germline V gene data show CDR1 as SGHAT and CDR2 as FQNNGV. Trimming removed 5 bases from V and 5 bases from J; junction bases left unmatched: 13. The CDR3 has 18 amino acids. The CDR3 loop reads CASSPRAGLAGMTGELFF. CDR3 coding DNA: TGTGCCAGCAGCCCCCGTGCCGGACTAGCGGGTATGACCGGGGAGCTGTTTTTT.

The sample holds many counts of this clonotype. One end of the junction is discordant with germline, which a read error may explain. The V call is TRBV5-1, the J call TRBJ2-1; the match to TRBD2 covers 8 bases. Germline CDR1 is SGHRS and CDR2 is YFSETQ. CDR3 length: 12 residues. Here the CDR3 DNA reads TGCGCCAGCAGCTTGGACGGGACTAGTTTTGTCTTC. It is translated as CASSLDGTSFVF.

V and J are TRBV18 and TRBJ2-7, with D unresolved. Germline values: CDR1 KGHSH, CDR2 LQKENI. V was trimmed by 3 bases and J by 9 bases, leaving 12 bases between them. This CDR3 is built from 12 residues. This CDR3 reads CASSPKGLGQYF. DNA for the CDR3: TGTGCCAGCTCACCGAAAGGGTTGGGGCAGTACTTC. The full variable domain, completed using reference TRBV18 and TRBJ2-7, is NAGVMQNPRHLVRRRGQEARLRCSPMKGHSHVYWYRQLPEEGLKFMVYLQKENIIDESGMPKERFSAEFPKEGPSILRIQQVVRGDSAAYFCASSPKGLGQYFGPGTRLTVT.

This clonotype was seen many times. The chain's CDR3 is CASSLVGTSGGDTQYF. As DNA, the CDR3 is TGTGCCAGCAGCTTAGTAGGTACTAGCGGTGGAGATACGCAGTATTTT. V is TRBV7-2 and J is TRBJ2-3; TRBD2 agrees at 8 bases. The CDR3 has 16 amino acids. Germline lookup yields CDR1 SGHTA and CDR2 FQGNSA. V lost 1 base to trimming and J lost 5 bases; unmatched junction nucleotides: 8.

This clonotype was detected ten times or more. The gene calls are TRBV24-1 and TRBJ2-2; 7 bases map to TRBD1. The CDR3 covers 14 residues. Germline V CDR1 and CDR2: KGHDR, SFDVKD. The junction had 7 bases not matched to a gene; V was cut back by 10 bases and J by 3 bases. The CDR3 sequence is CATGETGHTGELFF. CDR3 nucleotide sequence: TGTGCCACAGGGGAGACAGGGCACACCGGGGAGCTGTTTTTT.

This clonotype appeared many times. This chain joins TRBV25-1 and TRBJ1-5; D unresolved. CDR1 MGHDK and CDR2 SYGVNS come from the germline V gene. The germline V and J ends were trimmed by 7 bases and 10 bases, with 14 bases remaining between them. This CDR3 has 12 residues. The CDR3 here is CASTETWHPQHF. CDR3 in DNA: TGTGCCAGCACAGAGACCTGGCACCCCCAGCATTTT.

The chain is built from TRBV19 and TRBJ2-7; 8 nucleotides align to TRBD1. The germline gives CDR1 LNHDA, CDR2 SQIVND (reference sequence). The CDR3 is 16 residues long. The trim removed 5 bases at V and 2 bases at J, leaving 11 bases unmatched. The CDR3 sequence: CASSDSDRARTYEQYF. The CDR3, as DNA: TGTGCCAGTAGTGACTCGGACAGGGCGAGAACCTACGAGCAGTACTTC.

This clonotype was recorded at least ten times. V usage is TRBV9 and J usage is TRBJ2-3, with 11 bases that match TRBD2. The CDR3 has 17 amino acids. Germline CDR1 is SGDLS and CDR2 is YYNGEE. Trimming at V came to 4 bases and at J to 0 bases, leaving 7 bases not matched to a gene. CDR3 DNA: TGTGCCAGCAGCCCAGGGACTAGCGGTCCTAGCACAGATACGCAGTATTTT. Its translation is CASSPGTSGPSTDTQYF. Full variable domain (missing parts from reference TRBV9 and TRBJ2-3): DSGVTQTPKHLITATGQRVTLRCSPRSGDLSVYWYQQSLDQGLQFLIQYYNGEERAKGNILERFSAQQFPDLHSELNLSSLELGDSALYFCASSPGTSGPSTDTQYFGPGTRLTVL.

The gene calls are TRBV20-1 and TRBJ2-7, with D perhaps matching TRBD1 or TRBD2 (5 bases each). This CDR3 contains 14 residues. Between the trimmed V and J ends, which lost 2 bases and 3 bases, there was a span of 14 bases. Per germline, CDR1 DFQATT and CDR2 SNEGSKA (reference sequence). The CDR3 loop reads CSARPGRVSYEQYF. The CDR3, as DNA: TGCAGTGCTAGACCGGGACGTGTAAGCTACGAGCAGTACTTC.

The CDR3: CSATAGETQYF. CDR3 nucleotide sequence: TGCAGTGCTACAGCCGGAGAGACCCAGTACTTC. The chain links TRBV20-1 to TRBJ2-5, with D uncertain. Trimming took 4 bases from V and 4 from J, leaving 7 bases between them. CDR3 length equals 11 residues. Germline CDR1 and CDR2: DFQATT and SNEGSKA (reference sequence).

CDR3 sequence reads: CASSTWFGSYEQYF. Written as DNA, the CDR3 is TGTGCCAGCAGCACATGGTTCGGGTCCTACGAGCAGTACTTC. The chain has TRBV5-5 and TRBJ2-7, with D unclear. Germline assignment: CDR1 SGHKS and CDR2 YYEKEE (reference sequence). Trimming left V 4 bases short and J 1 base short, with 12 bases between. The CDR3 contains 14 residues.

This clonotype was observed many times. V usage is TRBV6-2 or TRBV6-3 and J usage is TRBJ2-7; maybe TRBD1 (6 bases). The germline V gene has CDR1 MNHEY and CDR2 SVGEGT. The CDR3 has 12 amino acids. Trimming left V 6 bases short and J 3 bases short, with 9 bases between. The CDR3 nucleotides read TGTGCCAGCAGAAACAGGGTCTACGAGCAGTACTTC. Translated: CASRNRVYEQYF.

In its sample, this clonotype was seen a few times. The gene calls are TRBV11-2 and TRBJ2-7; 8 nucleotides align to TRBD2. The J segment lost 4 bases and the V segment lost 3 bases, leaving 5 bases of the junction unmatched. The CDR3 runs to 14 residues. Germline V gene sequence: CDR1 SGHAT, CDR2 FQNNGV. CDR3 sequence reads: CASSFGLAQYEQYF. CDR3 nucleotides: TGTGCCAGCAGCTTTGGACTAGCTCAATACGAGCAGTACTTC.

J is TRBJ2-5 and V is TRBV20-1, with 10 bases aligning to TRBD1. Trimming at V came to 3 bases and at J to 2 bases, leaving 6 bases not matched to a gene. The V gene's germline CDR1 is DFQATT and CDR2 SNEGSKA (reference sequence). CDR3 length equals 15 residues. The CDR3 loop is CSARGGQGFQETQYF. The CDR3 nucleotides are TGCAGTGCTAGGGGGGGACAGGGGTTTCAAGAGACCCAGTACTTC.

This clonotype was found many times. The V call is TRBV5-5, the J call TRBJ2-1, with a tentative D call TRBD2 (5 bases). V lost 2 bases and J lost 6, with 12 bases in between. Germline assignment: CDR1 SGHKS and CDR2 YYEKEE (reference sequence). CDR3 size: 14 residues. As DNA, the CDR3 is TGTGCCAGCAGCTTCTTGCTCGCGGGCAATGAGCAGTTCTTC. Its translation: CASSFLLAGNEQFF.

For the CDR3, the DNA is TGTGCCAGCAGCAATGCCCCGACACGGGGCGAGCAGTACTTC. As protein: CASSNAPTRGEQYF. The chain carries TRBV7-8 and TRBJ2-7, with a possible D match to TRBD2 (5 bases). The V end was cut by 5 bases, the J end by 6 bases, with 17 bases between. This CDR3 region has 14 residues. CDR1 is SGHVS and CDR2 is FQNEAQ in the germline V gene.

The V and J genes are TRBV20-1 and TRBJ2-7; D possibly corresponds to TRBD1 (6 bases). This CDR3 has 16 residues. The germline CDR1 and CDR2 sequences are DFQATT and SNEGSKA (reference sequence). V lost 0 bases and J lost 5, with 20 bases in between. CDR3 coding DNA: TGCAGTGCTAGAGATCTCAGGGGACAACCACCGAACGAGCAGTACTTC. Its translation is CSARDLRGQPPNEQYF.

This clonotype was detected ten times or more. This CDR3 is CASSQEPRQGYEQYF. CDR3 DNA sequence: TGTGCCAGCAGCCAGGAACCGAGACAGGGCTACGAGCAGTACTTC. The chain recombines TRBV6-1 with TRBJ2-7, with TRBD1 matching 7 bases. Losses at the gene ends were 6 bases for V and 3 bases for J; bases not matched to a gene: 11. The CDR3 spans 15 residues. Germline assignment: CDR1 MNHNS and CDR2 SASEGT.

The sample holds a few counts of this clonotype. The J gene is TRBJ2-1, the V gene TRBV4-3; TRBD1 agrees at 7 bases. The CDR3 spans 14 residues. Germline CDR1 LGHNA, CDR2 YSLEER. With V trimmed by 4 bases and J by 8 bases, 8 bases remained unmatched. In DNA form, the CDR3 reads TGCGCCAGCAGCCCCGACAGGGTTAACGATGAGCAGTTCTTC. Translated, it gives CASSPDRVNDEQFF.

This clonotype was counted a few times. V usage is TRBV27 and J usage is TRBJ2-7; 9 nucleotides line up with TRBD1. Germline V gene lookup returns CDR1 MNHEY and CDR2 SMNVEV (reference sequence). J gave up 5 bases and V 4 bases, and 6 bases lay outside the gene matches. The CDR3 runs 14 residues. CDR3 protein: CASSWDRVGDEQYF. The CDR3 DNA is TGTGCCAGCAGTTGGGACAGGGTCGGGGACGAGCAGTACTTC.

Only a few counts were recorded for this clonotype. This chain joins TRBV11-2 and TRBJ2-1; 10 bases line up with TRBD2. This CDR3 has 18 amino acids. With V trimmed by 5 bases and J by 5 bases, 15 bases remained unmatched. CDR1 is SGHAT and CDR2 is FQNNGV in the germline V gene. This CDR3 is CASSPQPVTSGINNEQFF. For the CDR3, the DNA is TGTGCCAGCAGCCCTCAACCGGTTACTAGCGGGATAAACAATGAGCAGTTCTTC.

This clonotype was detected only a few times. The chain carries TRBV29-1 and TRBJ1-3, with D possibly matching TRBD1 (5 bases). V dropped 4 bases and J dropped 0 bases, with 7 bases sitting between them. The CDR3 contains 13 residues. Germline V gene lookup returns CDR1 SQVTM and CDR2 ANQGSEA. CDR3 residues: CSVVRGSGNTIYF. CDR3 DNA: TGCAGCGTTGTAAGGGGCTCTGGAAACACCATATATTTT. The whole variable domain, remainder taken from reference TRBV29-1 and TRBJ1-3, is SAVISQKPSRDICQRGTSLTIQCQVDSQVTMMFWYRQQPGQSLTLIATANQGSEATYESGFVIDKFPISRPNLTFSTLTVSNMSPEDSSIYLCSVVRGSGNTIYFGEGSWLTVV.

This clonotype showed up just a few times. J is TRBJ1-1 and V is TRBV24-1, with 9 nucleotides matching TRBD1. The CDR3 is made up of 16 amino acids. The V gene's germline CDR1 is KGHDR and CDR2 SFDVKD. Unmatched junction bases numbered 8, after V lost 4 bases and J lost 3 bases. The CDR3 sequence is CATSDTGQGVDTEAFF. The CDR3 nucleotides read TGTGCCACCAGTGACACGGGACAGGGCGTAGACACTGAAGCTTTCTTT.

This clonotype was seen repeatedly, ten times or more. V and J are TRBV27 and TRBJ2-3; TRBD2 matches 9 bases. The CDR3 length is 14 residues. V was clipped by 4 bases and J by 4 bases; unmatched bases: 3. The germline gives CDR1 MNHEY, CDR2 SMNVEV (reference sequence). DNA for the CDR3: TGTGCCAGCAGTTACCTAGCGGGGTCAGATACGCAGTATTTT. Protein sequence: CASSYLAGSDTQYF.

The chain joins TRBV27 to TRBJ2-3; no clear D gene. Deletions cut 7 bases from V and 2 bases from J, with 13 bases between. This CDR3 spans 14 amino acids. Germline CDR1 MNHEY, CDR2 SMNVEV (reference sequence). CDR3 DNA sequence: TGTGCCAGCACCTCGCGTAAGGTCACAGATACGCAGTATTTT. It translates to CASTSRKVTDTQYF.

The rearrangement joins TRBV5-1 to TRBJ2-2; D unclear. V was trimmed by 5 bases and J by 0 bases, leaving 8 bases between them. CDR1 SGHRS and CDR2 YFSETQ come from the germline V gene. The CDR3 totals 14 residues. The CDR3 protein is CASRERPNTGELFF. CDR3 DNA sequence: TGCGCCAGCAGGGAGAGGCCGAACACCGGGGAGCTGTTTTTT. Full variable domain (missing parts from reference TRBV5-1 and TRBJ2-2): KAGVTQTPRYLIKTRGQQVTLSCSPISGHRSVSWYQQTPGQGLQFLFEYFSETQRNKGNFPGRFSGRQFSNSRSEMNVSTLELGDSALYLCASRERPNTGELFFGEGSRLTVL.

In this sample, this clonotype turned up a few times. The chain is built from TRBV27 and TRBJ1-5; no definite D call. CDR3 length equals 13 residues. Germline CDR1 reads MNHEY; CDR2 reads SMNVEV (reference sequence). V dropped 5 bases and J dropped 5 bases, with 10 bases sitting between them. Here the CDR3 reads CASSPGAYQPQHF. CDR3 DNA: TGTGCCAGCAGTCCCGGAGCCTATCAGCCCCAGCATTTT.